The clone carrying this T cell receptor beta chain was detected once. Its antigen remains unidentified. The V and J ends lost 4 bases and 4 bases, in that order; junction bases with no gene match: 8. The CDR3 consists of 16 residues. Germline CDR1 is MGHRA and CDR2 is YSYEKL. The PCR used 60 Vbeta and 13 Jbeta primers. Some clones are missing from TCRdb's copy, which holds only in-frame ones; the method was immunoSEQ multiplex PCR. The table records tens of thousands of clones, 78% of them present only once. This sample is part of a study of cytomegalovirus exposure and HLA in healthy donors. General study results and limits: Generally TCR sequences proved uncommon, though certain public TCRs appeared in numerous donors.

The source of this sequence is a female donor in good health and CMV-seronegative. J is TRBJ1-1 and V is TRBV4-1, with 11 bases identical to TRBD1. Sequenced input: PBMCs. The DNA for the CDR3 is TGCGCCAGCAGCCGTGGGACAGGGGGTTGGGCCACTGAAGCTTTCTTT. It encodes CASSRGTGGWATEAFF.